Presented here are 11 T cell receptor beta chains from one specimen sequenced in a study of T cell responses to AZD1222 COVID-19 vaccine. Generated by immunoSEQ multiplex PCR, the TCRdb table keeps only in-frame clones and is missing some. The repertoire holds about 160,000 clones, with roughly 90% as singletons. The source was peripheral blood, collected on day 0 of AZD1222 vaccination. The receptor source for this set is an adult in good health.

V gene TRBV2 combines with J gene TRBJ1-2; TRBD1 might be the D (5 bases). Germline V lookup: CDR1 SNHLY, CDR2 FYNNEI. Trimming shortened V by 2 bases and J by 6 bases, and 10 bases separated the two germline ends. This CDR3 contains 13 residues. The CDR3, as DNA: TGTGCCAGCAGTGAATTTGGGACCGATGGCTACACCTTC. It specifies CASSEFGTDGYTF.

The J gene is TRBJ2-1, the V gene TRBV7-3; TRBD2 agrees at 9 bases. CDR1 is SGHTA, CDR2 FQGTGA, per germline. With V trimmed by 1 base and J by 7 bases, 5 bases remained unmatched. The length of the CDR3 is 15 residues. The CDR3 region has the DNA TGTGCCAGCAGCTTAATAGCGGGAGTACAGAATGAGCAGTTCTTC. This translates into CASSLIAGVQNEQFF.

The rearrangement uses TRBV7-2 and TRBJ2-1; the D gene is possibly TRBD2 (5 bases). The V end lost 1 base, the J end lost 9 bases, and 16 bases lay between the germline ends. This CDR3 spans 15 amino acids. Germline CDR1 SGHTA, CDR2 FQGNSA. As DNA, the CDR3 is TGTGCCAGCAGCTTAGGCGCCCGAGCGGTGGCTGAGCAGTTCTTC. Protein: CASSLGARAVAEQFF. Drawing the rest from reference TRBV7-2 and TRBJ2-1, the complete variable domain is GAGVSQSPSNKVTEKGKDVELRCDPISGHTALYWYRQSLGQGLEFLIYFQGNSAPDKSGLPSDRFSAERTGGSVSTLTIQRTQQEDSAVYLCASSLGARAVAEQFFGPGTRLTVL.

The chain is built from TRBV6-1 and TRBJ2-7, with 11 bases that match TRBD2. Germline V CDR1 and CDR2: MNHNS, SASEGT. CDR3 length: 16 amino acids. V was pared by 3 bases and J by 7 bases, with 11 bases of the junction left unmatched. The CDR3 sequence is CASSERWTSGLYEQYF. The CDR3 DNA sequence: TGTGCCAGCAGTGAGAGATGGACTAGCGGGTTATATGAGCAGTACTTC.

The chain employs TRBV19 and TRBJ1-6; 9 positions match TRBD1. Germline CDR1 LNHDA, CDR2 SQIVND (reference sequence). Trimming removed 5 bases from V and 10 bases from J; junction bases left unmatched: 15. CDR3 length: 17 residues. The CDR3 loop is CASSPPRGQGLGSPLHF. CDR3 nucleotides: TGTGCCAGTAGTCCCCCGCGGGGACAGGGCCTCGGGTCACCCCTCCACTTT.

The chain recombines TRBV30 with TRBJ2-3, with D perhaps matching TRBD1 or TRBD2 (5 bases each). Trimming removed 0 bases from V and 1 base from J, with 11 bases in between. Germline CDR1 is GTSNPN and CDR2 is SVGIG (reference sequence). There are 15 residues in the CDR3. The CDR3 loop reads CAWSVTGAGTDTQYF. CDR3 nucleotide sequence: TGTGCCTGGAGTGTAACCGGGGCGGGCACAGATACGCAGTATTTT.

For the CDR3, the DNA is TGTGCCAGCAGCCATGGGACAGGGGGCGCTGGCGGGGAGCTGTTTTTT. This sequence encodes CASSHGTGGAGGELFF. The chain joins TRBV3-1 (or the pseudogene TRBV3-2) to TRBJ2-2; 12 bases align to TRBD1. CDR3 length: 16 residues. After removal of 3 bases from V and 7 bases from J, the junction contained 6 bases not matched to a gene. The germline gives CDR1 LGHDT, CDR2 YNNKEL (reference sequence).

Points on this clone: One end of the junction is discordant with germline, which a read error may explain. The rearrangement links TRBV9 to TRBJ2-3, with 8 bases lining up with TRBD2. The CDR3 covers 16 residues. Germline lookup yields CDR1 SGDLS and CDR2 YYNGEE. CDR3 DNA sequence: TGTGCCCGCAGCGCCCGGGGGGGGGCCAACACAGATACGCAGTATTTT. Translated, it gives CARSARGGANTDTQYF. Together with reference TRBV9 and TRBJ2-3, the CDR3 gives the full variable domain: DSGVTQTPKHLITATGQRVTLRCSPRSGDLSVYWYQQSLDQGLQFLIQYYNGEERAKGNILERFSAQQFPDLHSELNLSSLELGDSALYFCARSARGGANTDTQYFGPGTRLTVL.

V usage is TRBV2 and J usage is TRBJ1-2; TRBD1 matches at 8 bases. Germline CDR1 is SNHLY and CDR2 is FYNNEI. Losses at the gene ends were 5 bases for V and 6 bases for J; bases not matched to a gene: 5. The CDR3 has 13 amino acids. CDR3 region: CASSQGAHDGYTF. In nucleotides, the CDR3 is TGTGCCAGCAGTCAGGGGGCGCACGATGGCTACACCTTC.

The CDR3 DNA sequence: TGTGCCAGCAGCTCTCACCCGACTAGCGGGGAGGGGTTCTTC. It yields the protein CASSSHPTSGEGFF. The chain links TRBV7-9 to TRBJ2-1, with 11 bases aligning to TRBD2. With V trimmed by 4 bases and J by 15 bases, 11 bases remained unmatched. Looked up from germline, CDR1 is SEHNR and CDR2 is FQNEAQ (reference sequence). The CDR3 contains 14 residues.

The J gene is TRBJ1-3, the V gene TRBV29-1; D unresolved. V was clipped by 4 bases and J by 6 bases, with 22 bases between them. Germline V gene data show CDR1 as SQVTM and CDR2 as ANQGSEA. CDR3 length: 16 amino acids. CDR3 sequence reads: CSVVQSEFAAENTIYF. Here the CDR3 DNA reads TGCAGCGTTGTCCAGTCGGAGTTTGCGGCGGAAAACACCATATATTTT.